This TCR beta chain is from a study of T cell responses to AZD1222 COVID-19 vaccine. Study summary: The study pooled second doses at about 4 or about 12 weeks.

With respect to this clone: No antigen is known for it.

Study-wide points: White British ancestry dominated among donors, who included more females, and clonal diversity was possibly underestimated. Baseline seropositives among AZD1222 recipients totaled only five to seven. No day 14 peak samples; only post-peak repertoires were characterized.

V gave up 3 bases and J gave up 4 bases, with 10 bases separating them. Germline lookup yields CDR1 SGHNT and CDR2 YYREEE (reference sequence). The CDR3 runs 13 residues. Sequencing used immunoSEQ multiplex PCR; TCRdb keeps in-frame clones, though not all of them. The data hold more than 95,000 clones, with approximately 92% observed a single time. The sequence was obtained from an adult in good health. The chain is built from TRBV5-4 and TRBJ1-2; D ambiguous. The sequencing used peripheral blood, collected on day 0 of AZD1222 vaccination. The CDR3 nucleotides read TGTGCCAGCAGCTCAAACGGATTCTATGGCTACACCTTC. This translates into CASSSNGFYGYTF.